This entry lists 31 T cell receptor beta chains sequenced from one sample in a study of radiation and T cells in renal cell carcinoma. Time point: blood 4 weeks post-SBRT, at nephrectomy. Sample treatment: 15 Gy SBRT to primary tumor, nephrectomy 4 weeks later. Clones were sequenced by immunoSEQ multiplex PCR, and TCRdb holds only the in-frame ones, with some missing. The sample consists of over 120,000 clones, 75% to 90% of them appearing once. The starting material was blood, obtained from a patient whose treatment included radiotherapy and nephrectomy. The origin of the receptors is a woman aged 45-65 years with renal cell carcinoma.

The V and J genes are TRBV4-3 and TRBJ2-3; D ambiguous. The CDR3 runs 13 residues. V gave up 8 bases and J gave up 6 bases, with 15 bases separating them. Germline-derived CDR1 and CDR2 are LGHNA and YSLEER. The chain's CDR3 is CASSQTLPDTQYF. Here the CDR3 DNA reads TGCGCCAGCTCACAAACCCTACCCGATACGCAGTATTTT.

In nucleotides, the CDR3 is TGTGCCAGCAGCTCCAAGCCCCAAGAGACCCAGTACTTC. Translation: CASSSKPQETQYF. V usage is TRBV27 and J usage is TRBJ2-5, with no clear D. CDR1 and CDR2 from the germline V gene are MNHEY and SMNVEV (reference sequence). V lost 6 bases, J lost 1 base, and 9 bases lay in between. This CDR3 has 13 residues.

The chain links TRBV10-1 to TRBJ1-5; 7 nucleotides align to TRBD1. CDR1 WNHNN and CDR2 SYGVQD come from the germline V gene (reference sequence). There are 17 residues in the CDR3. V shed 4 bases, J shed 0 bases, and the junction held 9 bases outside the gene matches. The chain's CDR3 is CASSAPDRAYSNQPQHF. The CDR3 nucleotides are TGCGCCAGCAGTGCTCCTGACAGGGCCTATAGCAATCAGCCCCAGCATTTT.

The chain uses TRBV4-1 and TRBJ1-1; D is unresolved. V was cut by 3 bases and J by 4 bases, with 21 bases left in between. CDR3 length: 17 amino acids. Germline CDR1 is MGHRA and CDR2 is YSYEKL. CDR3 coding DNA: TGCGCCAGCAGCCAGACAAGCGCGGACCCGAGAACCACTGAAGCTTTCTTT. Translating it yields CASSQTSADPRTTEAFF.

CDR3 sequence: CASIIQGTEAFF. CDR3 in DNA: TGTGCCAGCATCATCCAGGGAACTGAAGCTTTCTTT. V is TRBV2 and J is TRBJ1-1; tentative D call: TRBD1 (5 bases). The CDR3 sequence is 12 residues long. Deletions cut 7 bases from V and 5 bases from J, with 11 bases between. Germline CDR1 reads SNHLY; CDR2 reads FYNNEI.

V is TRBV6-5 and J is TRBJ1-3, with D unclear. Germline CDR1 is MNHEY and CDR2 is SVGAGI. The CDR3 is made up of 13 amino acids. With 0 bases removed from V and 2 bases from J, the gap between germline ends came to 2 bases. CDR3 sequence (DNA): TGTGCCAGCAGTTACTCAACTGGAAACACCATATATTTT. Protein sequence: CASSYSTGNTIYF.

Written as DNA, the CDR3 is TGCGCCAGCAGCTTAGTGACAGGGGGCCCCACTGAAGCTTTCTTT. Translated: CASSLVTGGPTEAFF. This chain joins TRBV5-1 and TRBJ1-1; 10 bases are a match to TRBD1. Germline CDR1 SGHRS, CDR2 YFSETQ. V dropped 2 bases and J dropped 4; count of bases not matched to a gene: 5. There are 15 residues in the CDR3.

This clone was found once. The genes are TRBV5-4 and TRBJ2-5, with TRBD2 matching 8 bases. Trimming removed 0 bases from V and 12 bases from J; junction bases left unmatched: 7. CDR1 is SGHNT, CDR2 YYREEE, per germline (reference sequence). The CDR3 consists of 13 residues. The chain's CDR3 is CASSLAGGTRKYF. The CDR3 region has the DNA TGTGCCAGCAGCTTGGCGGGAGGGACTAGGAAGTACTTC.

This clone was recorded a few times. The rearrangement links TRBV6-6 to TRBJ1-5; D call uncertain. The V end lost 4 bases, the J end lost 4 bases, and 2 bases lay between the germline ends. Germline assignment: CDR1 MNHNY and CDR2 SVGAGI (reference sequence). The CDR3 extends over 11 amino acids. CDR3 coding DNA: TGTGCCAGCAGTTCGAATCAGCCCCAGCATTTT. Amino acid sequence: CASSSNQPQHF.

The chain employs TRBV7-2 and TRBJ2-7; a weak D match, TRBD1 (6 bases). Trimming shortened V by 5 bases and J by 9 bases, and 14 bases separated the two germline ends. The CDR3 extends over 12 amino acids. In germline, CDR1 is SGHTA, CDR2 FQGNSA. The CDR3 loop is CASSVTGTAQYF. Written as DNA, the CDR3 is TGTGCCAGCAGCGTCACAGGGACGGCGCAGTACTTC.

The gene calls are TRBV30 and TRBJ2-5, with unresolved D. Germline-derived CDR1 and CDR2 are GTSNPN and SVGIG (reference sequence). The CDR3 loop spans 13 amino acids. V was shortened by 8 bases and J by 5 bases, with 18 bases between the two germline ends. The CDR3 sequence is CAPNEVIGETQYF. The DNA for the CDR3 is TGTGCCCCAAACGAGGTCATTGGGGAGACCCAGTACTTC.

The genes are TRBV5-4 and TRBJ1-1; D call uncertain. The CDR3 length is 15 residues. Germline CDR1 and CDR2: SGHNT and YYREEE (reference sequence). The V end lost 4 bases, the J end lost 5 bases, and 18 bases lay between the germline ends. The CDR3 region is CASSTKRGSGTEAFF. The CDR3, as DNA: TGTGCCAGCAGCACAAAGCGGGGATCGGGGACTGAAGCTTTCTTT.

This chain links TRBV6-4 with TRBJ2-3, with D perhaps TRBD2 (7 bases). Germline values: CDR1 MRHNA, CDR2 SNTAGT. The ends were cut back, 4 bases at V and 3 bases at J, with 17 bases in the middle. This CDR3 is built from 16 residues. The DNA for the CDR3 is TGTGCCAGCAGTGTGAAGCCGGGGGGCTCTACAGATACGCAGTATTTT. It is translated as CASSVKPGGSTDTQYF.

This chain's CDR3 is CASSLDRAYEQYF. Written as DNA, the CDR3 is TGTGCCAGCAGCTTAGATCGGGCCTACGAGCAGTACTTC. V and J are TRBV11-2 and TRBJ2-7; D not resolved. Germline loops: CDR1 SGHAT, CDR2 FQNNGV. V lost 0 bases and J lost 2, with 5 bases in between. This CDR3 contains 13 residues.

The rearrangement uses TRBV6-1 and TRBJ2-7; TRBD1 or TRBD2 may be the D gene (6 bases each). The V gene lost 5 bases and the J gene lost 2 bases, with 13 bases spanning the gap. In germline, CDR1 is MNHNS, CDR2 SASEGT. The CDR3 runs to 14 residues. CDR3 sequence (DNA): TGTGCCAGCAGTTTGGGGGGCAGGGCCTACGAGCAGTACTTC. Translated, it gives CASSLGGRAYEQYF.

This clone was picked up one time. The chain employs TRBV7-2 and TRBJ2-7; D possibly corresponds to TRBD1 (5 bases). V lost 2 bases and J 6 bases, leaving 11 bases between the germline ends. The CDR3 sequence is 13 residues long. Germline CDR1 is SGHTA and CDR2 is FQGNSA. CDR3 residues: CASSLKLQGEQYF. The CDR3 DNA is TGTGCCAGCAGCTTAAAATTGCAGGGCGAGCAGTACTTC.

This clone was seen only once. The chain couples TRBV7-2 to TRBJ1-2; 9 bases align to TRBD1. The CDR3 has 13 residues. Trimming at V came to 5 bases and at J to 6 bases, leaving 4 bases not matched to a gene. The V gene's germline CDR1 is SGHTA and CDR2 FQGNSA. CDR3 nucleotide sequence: TGTGCCAGCAGCCCGGGACAGGGCCATGGCTACACCTTC. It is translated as CASSPGQGHGYTF.

CDR3 DNA sequence: TGTGCCAGCAGTATAGGCTACGAGCAGTACTTC. Protein product: CASSIGYEQYF. V is TRBV25-1 and J is TRBJ2-5; D is uncertain. The J call is in doubt because the DNA end fits TRBJ2-7 better. Germline V gives CDR1 MGHDK, CDR2 SYGVNS. The CDR3 runs to 11 residues.

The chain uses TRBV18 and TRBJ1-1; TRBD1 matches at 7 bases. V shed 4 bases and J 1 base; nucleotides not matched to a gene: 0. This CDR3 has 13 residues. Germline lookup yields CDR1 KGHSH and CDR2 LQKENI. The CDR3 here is CASSRTGNTEAFF. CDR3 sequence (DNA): TGTGCCAGCTCACGGACAGGGAACACTGAAGCTTTCTTT.

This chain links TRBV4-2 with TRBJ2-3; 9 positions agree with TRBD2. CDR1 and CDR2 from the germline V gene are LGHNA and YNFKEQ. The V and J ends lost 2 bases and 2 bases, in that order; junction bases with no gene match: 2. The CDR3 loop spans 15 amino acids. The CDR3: CASSQRLADTDTQYF. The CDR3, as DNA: TGTGCCAGCAGCCAAAGACTAGCGGACACAGATACGCAGTATTTT.

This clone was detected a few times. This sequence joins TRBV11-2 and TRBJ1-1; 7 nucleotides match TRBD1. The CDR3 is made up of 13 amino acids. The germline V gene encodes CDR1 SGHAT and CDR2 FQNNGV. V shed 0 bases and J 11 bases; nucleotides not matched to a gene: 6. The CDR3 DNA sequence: TGTGCCAGCAGCTTAGATACGACAGGGCGGGCTTTCTTT. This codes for CASSLDTTGRAFF.

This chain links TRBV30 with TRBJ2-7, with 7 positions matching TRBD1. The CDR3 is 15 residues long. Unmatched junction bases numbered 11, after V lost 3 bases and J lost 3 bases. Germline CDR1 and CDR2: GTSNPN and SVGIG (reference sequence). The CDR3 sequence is CAWRRRQGLFYEQYF. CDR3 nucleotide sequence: TGTGCCTGGAGGCGTAGACAGGGTCTTTTCTACGAGCAGTACTTC. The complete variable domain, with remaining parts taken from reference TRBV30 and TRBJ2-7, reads SQTIHQWPATLVQPVGSPLSLECTVEGTSNPNLYWYRQAAGRGLQLLFYSVGIGQISSEVPQNLSASRPQDRQFILSSKKLLLSDSGFYLCAWRRRQGLFYEQYFGPGTRLTVT.

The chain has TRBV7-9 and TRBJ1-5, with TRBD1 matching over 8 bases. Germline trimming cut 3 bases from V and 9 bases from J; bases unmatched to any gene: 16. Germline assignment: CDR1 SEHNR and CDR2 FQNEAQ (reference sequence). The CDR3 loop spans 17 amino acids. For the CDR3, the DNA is TGTGCCAGCAGCTTCGATCTGGGGGACAGGTCTCAGGGGCCCCAGCATTTT. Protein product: CASSFDLGDRSQGPQHF.

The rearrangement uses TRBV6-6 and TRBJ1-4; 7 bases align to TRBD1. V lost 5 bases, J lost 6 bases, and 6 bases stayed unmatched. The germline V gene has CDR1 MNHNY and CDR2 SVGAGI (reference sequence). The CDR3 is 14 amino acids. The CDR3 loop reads CASSQYRGDEKLFF. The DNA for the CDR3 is TGTGCCAGCAGTCAGTACAGGGGTGATGAAAAACTGTTTTTT.

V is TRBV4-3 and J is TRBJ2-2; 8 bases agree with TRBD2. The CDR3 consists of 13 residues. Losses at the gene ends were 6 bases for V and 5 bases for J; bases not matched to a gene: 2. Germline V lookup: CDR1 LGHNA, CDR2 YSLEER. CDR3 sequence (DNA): TGCGCCAGCAGAAGCGGGAGAACCGGGGAGCTGTTTTTT. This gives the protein CASRSGRTGELFF.

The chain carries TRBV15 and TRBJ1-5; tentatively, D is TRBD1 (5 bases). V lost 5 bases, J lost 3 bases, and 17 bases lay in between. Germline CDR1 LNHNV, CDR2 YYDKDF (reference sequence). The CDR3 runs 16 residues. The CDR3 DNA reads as TGTGCCACCAGCCGAGTGGACACTCTACACAATCAGCCCCAGCATTTT. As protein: CATSRVDTLHNQPQHF.

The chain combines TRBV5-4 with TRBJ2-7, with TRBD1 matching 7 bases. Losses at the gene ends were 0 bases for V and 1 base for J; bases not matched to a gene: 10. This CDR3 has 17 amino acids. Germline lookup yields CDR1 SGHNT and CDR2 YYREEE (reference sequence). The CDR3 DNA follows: TGTGCCAGCAGCTTGGGACCCGGGACAGCAAGGTCCTACGAGCAGTACTTC. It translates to CASSLGPGTARSYEQYF.

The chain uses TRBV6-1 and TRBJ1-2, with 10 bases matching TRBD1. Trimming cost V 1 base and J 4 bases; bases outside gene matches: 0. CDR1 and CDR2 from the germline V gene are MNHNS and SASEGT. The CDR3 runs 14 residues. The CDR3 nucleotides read TGTGCCAGCAGTGAAGGACAGGGGGCCTATGGCTACACCTTC. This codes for CASSEGQGAYGYTF.

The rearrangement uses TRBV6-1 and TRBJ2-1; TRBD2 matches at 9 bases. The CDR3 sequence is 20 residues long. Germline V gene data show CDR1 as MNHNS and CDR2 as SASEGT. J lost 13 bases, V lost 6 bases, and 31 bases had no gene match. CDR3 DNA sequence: TGTGCCAGCAGAGAATTTAGCGGGGGCGCCCCCGATTCTCAATTCTCCTATCAGTTCTTC. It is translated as CASREFSGGAPDSQFSYQFF.

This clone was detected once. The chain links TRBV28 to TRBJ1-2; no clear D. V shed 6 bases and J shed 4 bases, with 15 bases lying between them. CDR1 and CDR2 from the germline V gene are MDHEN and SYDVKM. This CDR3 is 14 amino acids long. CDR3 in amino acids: CASSAPAAIYGYTF. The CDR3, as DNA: TGTGCCAGCAGCGCTCCCGCGGCCATCTATGGCTACACCTTC.

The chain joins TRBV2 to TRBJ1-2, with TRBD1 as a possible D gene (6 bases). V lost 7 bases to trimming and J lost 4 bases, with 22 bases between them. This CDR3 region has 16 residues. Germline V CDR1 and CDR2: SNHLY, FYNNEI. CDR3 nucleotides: TGTGCCAGCACATACCCCACAGGGTTGGGTTCCTATGGCTACACCTTC. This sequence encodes CASTYPTGLGSYGYTF.